This is a list of T cell receptor beta chains from one sample in a study of blood T cell repertoires in COVID-19. Libraries were prepared by immunoSEQ multiplex PCR; TCRdb keeps only in-frame clonotypes and omits some of them. The data contain approximately 470,000 clones, roughly 90% of them seen just once; the ten biggest clones take up under 0.75%. The sample comprised PBMCs or T cells enriched from blood (not recorded which). The receptors were gathered from a young woman who had recovered from COVID-19. CDR3s leave out the opening cysteine and the closing phenylalanine or tryptophan. Each record gives: clone size, V gene, J gene, CDR3 protein. A clone size is listed for some rows: how often the clone was seen (once, few, many), or a class if it is expanded.

.,TRBV9,TRBJ1-3,ASSVGAGETSGNTIY
.,TRBV19,TRBJ1-5,ASRESGTGYQPQH
.,TRBV10-3,TRBJ1-3,AIRASLGARNTIY
.,TRBV7-8,TRBJ1-1,ASTFRGVVNTEAF
few,TRBV12-3/TRBV12-4,TRBJ2-1,ASSLGRDNEQF
few,TRBV28,TRBJ2-3,ASSRTGITDTQY
.,TRBV5-1,TRBJ2-5,ASSFGRLGLLQETQY
.,TRBV7-9,TRBJ2-7,AGTGQGVTGLYEQY
.,TRBV21-1,TRBJ2-6,ASSATGSQSSGANVLT
.,TRBV27,TRBJ1-1,ASSQGTGSTEAF
.,TRBV6-1,TRBJ2-3,ASSEGASLTDTQY
.,TRBV28,TRBJ1-1,ASTGTGEAAF
.,TRBV24-1,TRBJ1-3,ATRKDRLESGNTIY
.,TRBV5-1,TRBJ1-1,ASSLRDSNTEAF
once,TRBV2,TRBJ2-1,ASSEARGSDDYQF
.,TRBV12-5,TRBJ2-2,ASGPSDTGELF
.,TRBV29-1,TRBJ1-2,SAGRQGVGGYT
.,TRBV5-1,TRBJ1-3,ASSLGGSFSGNTIY
few,TRBV28,TRBJ1-5,ASSLITQGNQPQH
.,TRBV7-2,TRBJ2-3,ASRRGGGVVTDTQY
.,TRBV19,TRBJ1-1,ASRDRTGTEAF
.,TRBV5-1,TRBJ1-2,ASRLTGDYGYT
.,TRBV18,TRBJ1-6,ASSPTGEESPLH
.,TRBV19,TRBJ2-7,ASSLGTESYEQY
.,TRBV6-5,TRBJ2-7,ASSSPWQGYEQY
.,TRBV18,TRBJ2-1,ASSPPGFAGQGFYNEQF
.,TRBV11-2,TRBJ1-2,ASSLLDSSDYGYT
.,TRBV5-1,TRBJ1-2,ASSSQGRYGYT
.,TRBV28,TRBJ2-3,ASSLLATDTQY
.,TRBV29-1,TRBJ1-1,SVEAGMNTEAF
.,TRBV10-3,TRBJ1-1,ATTGGSTEAF
.,TRBV4-1,TRBJ2-7,ASSQGRDYEQY
.,TRBV15,TRBJ1-2,ATSSYRAGYT
.,TRBV5-1,TRBJ2-3,ASSLSLAPSTDTQY
.,TRBV25-1,TRBJ2-1,ASSEYRTSGGYNEQF
.,TRBV5-1,TRBJ2-1,ASSIRDRNYNEQF
.,TRBV10-2,TRBJ1-1,ASTQGSNTEAF
.,TRBV28,TRBJ2-1,ASSLLAGGPRNEQF
.,TRBV3-1/TRBV3-2,TRBJ2-7,ASEGPRDEQY
.,TRBV5-1,TRBJ2-2,ASSLRSATAEITGELF
.,TRBV27,TRBJ1-2,ASSLKERQGNYGYT
.,TRBV7-9,TRBJ1-4,ASSPGRGDEKLF
few,TRBV11-2,TRBJ2-5,ASSLASGGAGIVRETQY
few,TRBV4-2,TRBJ1-6,ASSNGDRTNSPLH
.,TRBV20-1,TRBJ1-1,SAELNTEAF
once,TRBV4-1,TRBJ1-5,ASSPRQGNGGRGQPQH
.,TRBV3-1/TRBV3-2,TRBJ1-3,ASSQERVRRGNIGTIY
.,TRBV19,TRBJ1-1,ASSIEGRGYTEAF
.,TRBV5-6,TRBJ1-1,ASSLALLNTEAF
.,TRBV9,TRBJ1-1,ASSASGGNMNTEAF
.,TRBV19,TRBJ2-1,ASSIKGGAHNEQF
.,TRBV13,TRBJ1-2,ASTKGRQGAISYGYT
.,TRBV6-5,TRBJ2-1,ASSRDREGNEQF